The 17 T cell receptor beta chains listed next were all sequenced from one sample in a study of blood T cell repertoires in COVID-19 (dated by TCRdb to 2018 to 2020). Libraries were built with the immunoSEQ multiplex PCR assay. TCRdb stores this immuneACCESS table with in-frame sequences only. Part of the clones is absent; in the studies checked, under half of the shortfall reflects unresolved V genes, and no reason is known for the rest. This sample comprises under 100,000 clones, 65% to 85% of them detected only once. The leading ten clones occupy around a quarter of the sample. The sample comprised peripheral blood. The source is an elderly man with active or convalescent COVID-19.

V gene TRBV12-3 or TRBV12-4 combines with J gene TRBJ2-7, with D tentatively TRBD1 (6 bases). The CDR3 loop spans 13 amino acids. V shed 6 bases and J shed 6 bases, with 15 bases lying between them. As DNA, the CDR3 is TGTGCCAGCAGACCTACTCGGACAGTCGAGCAGTACTTC. Encoded protein: CASRPTRTVEQYF.

The genes are TRBV7-3 and TRBJ2-3, with 9 positions matching TRBD2. The CDR3 is 16 residues long. The junction had 11 bases not matched to a gene; V was cut back by 5 bases and J by 5 bases. The V gene's germline CDR1 is SGHTA and CDR2 FQGTGA. The CDR3 DNA reads TGTGCCAGCAGCCTCCAGCGGGGGGCCGCCGTAGATACGCAGTATTTT. Translation gives CASSLQRGAAVDTQYF.

The V gene is TRBV18, the J gene TRBJ1-1; D is possibly TRBD1 (5 bases). Trimming took off 4 bases at V and 0 bases at J, with 15 bases between the two ends. This CDR3 spans 16 amino acids. Per germline, CDR1 KGHSH and CDR2 LQKENI. CDR3 residues: CASSRNPGVVNTEAFF. In DNA, the CDR3 is TGTGCCAGCTCACGTAACCCGGGGGTAGTGAACACTGAAGCTTTCTTT.

In its sample, this clone was seen a few times. The V gene is TRBV10-3, the J gene TRBJ1-2; D is undetermined. Trimming took off 6 bases at V and 0 bases at J, with 17 bases between the two ends. The CDR3 sequence is 16 residues long. Germline values: CDR1 ENHRY, CDR2 SYGVKD. For the CDR3, the DNA is TGTGCCATCAGCACCCCCTCGGGTCAAGCTAACTATGGCTACACCTTC. Its protein product is CAISTPSGQANYGYTF.

The chain uses TRBV6-2 or TRBV6-3 and TRBJ1-5, with 7 bases lining up with TRBD1. V gave up 0 bases and J gave up 4 bases; unmatched junction bases: 6. The CDR3 contains 16 residues. CDR1 MNHEY and CDR2 SVGEGT come from the germline V gene. The CDR3 protein is CASSYSGQLYNQPQHF. The CDR3 nucleotides are TGTGCCAGCAGTTACTCGGGACAGCTGTATAATCAGCCCCAGCATTTT.

This sequence joins TRBV29-1 and TRBJ1-2, with TRBD1 matching 9 bases. Unmatched junction bases numbered 13, after V lost 6 bases and J lost 8 bases. Germline V lookup: CDR1 SQVTM, CDR2 ANQGSEA. The CDR3 loop spans 14 amino acids. The CDR3 loop reads CSVRVNRGREGYTF. CDR3 nucleotides: TGCAGCGTCCGAGTGAACAGGGGGCGCGAGGGCTACACCTTC.

The chain is built from TRBV10-2 and TRBJ1-2, with D possibly being TRBD1 (6 bases). The germline V gene encodes CDR1 WSHSY and CDR2 SAAADI. V gave up 4 bases and J gave up 3 bases, with 12 bases separating them. The CDR3 runs 14 residues. The CDR3 loop reads CASSAGATDYGYTF. As DNA, the CDR3 is TGCGCCAGCAGTGCAGGGGCTACCGACTATGGCTACACCTTC.

This clone was seen once. This sequence joins TRBV30 and TRBJ1-2; 8 bases map to TRBD1. The CDR3 has 14 residues. Germline V CDR1 and CDR2: GTSNPN, SVGIG (reference sequence). The V segment lost 0 bases and the J segment 8 bases; nucleotides outside the gene matches: 8. CDR3 loop: CAWSVGQGARGYTF. In DNA form, the CDR3 reads TGTGCCTGGAGTGTGGGGCAGGGGGCTAGAGGCTACACCTTC.

V is TRBV6-5 and J is TRBJ2-7; TRBD2 is a possible D gene (6 bases). Trimming removed 3 bases at V and 0 bases at J, with 9 bases between. The length of the CDR3 is 14 residues. Per germline, CDR1 MNHEY and CDR2 SVGAGI. DNA for the CDR3: TGTGCCAGCAGTTATACCGGGAGCTCCTACGAGCAGTACTTC. Encoded protein: CASSYTGSSYEQYF.

This clone was seen a few times. V and J are TRBV6-5 and TRBJ1-2; 12 bases match TRBD1. CDR3 length: 15 residues. Germline V gene data show CDR1 as MNHEY and CDR2 as SVGAGI. The V gene end was trimmed by 6 bases and the J gene end by 7 bases; junction bases not matched to a gene: 9. The CDR3: CASSPGTGGVRGYTF. CDR3 nucleotides: TGTGCCAGCAGCCCAGGGACAGGGGGCGTCCGTGGCTACACCTTC.

The J gene is TRBJ1-3, the V gene TRBV5-1, with 7 bases lining up with TRBD1. The CDR3 covers 17 residues. Trimming at V came to 4 bases and at J to 0 bases, leaving 10 bases not matched to a gene. Germline CDR1 SGHRS, CDR2 YFSETQ. The CDR3 DNA is TGCGCCAGCAGCACGGAGGGGACAGCGAGCTCTGGAAACACCATATATTTT. The encoded protein is CASSTEGTASSGNTIYF. Drawing the rest from reference TRBV5-1 and TRBJ1-3, the complete variable domain is KAGVTQTPRYLIKTRGQQVTLSCSPISGHRSVSWYQQTPGQGLQFLFEYFSETQRNKGNFPGRFSGRQFSNSRSEMNVSTLELGDSALYLCASSTEGTASSGNTIYFGEGSWLTVV.

The chain links TRBV19 to TRBJ1-2; 7 bases agree with TRBD1. This CDR3 is built from 12 residues. Germline V gene lookup returns CDR1 LNHDA and CDR2 SQIVND (reference sequence). With V trimmed by 10 bases and J by 7 bases, 9 bases remained unmatched. The CDR3 spells CATQGITGGYTF. The CDR3 nucleotides read TGTGCCACACAGGGGATCACGGGTGGCTACACCTTC.

The CDR3 is CASSSDRARRTSGGTDTQYF. The DNA of the CDR3 is TGTGCCAGCAGCTCCGACAGGGCCCGAAGGACTAGCGGGGGAACAGATACGCAGTATTTT. The chain joins TRBV13 to TRBJ2-3; 13 bases line up with TRBD2. CDR3 size: 20 residues. Germline trimming cut 4 bases from V and 3 bases from J; bases unmatched to any gene: 16. The germline CDR1 and CDR2 sequences are PRHDT and FYEKMQ (reference sequence).

J is TRBJ1-3 and V is TRBV19; no reliable D call. Germline V gene data show CDR1 as LNHDA and CDR2 as SQIVND (reference sequence). The CDR3 consists of 15 residues. V dropped 7 bases and J dropped 4 bases, with 17 bases sitting between them. The CDR3 is CASTEGRGFGNTIYF. In nucleotides, the CDR3 is TGTGCCAGTACAGAGGGCCGTGGCTTCGGAAACACCATATATTTT.

This clone came up a few times. The V call is TRBV29-1, the J call TRBJ1-2; perhaps TRBD1 as D (6 bases). CDR3 length: 16 residues. Looked up from germline, CDR1 is SQVTM and CDR2 is ANQGSEA. With 6 bases removed from V and 5 bases from J, the gap between germline ends came to 25 bases. CDR3 bases: TGCAGCGTCGACCCTTCGACAGGCCCCGTAAATTATGGCTACACCTTC. It translates to CSVDPSTGPVNYGYTF. The full variable domain, its missing parts supplied by reference TRBV29-1 and TRBJ1-2, is SAVISQKPSRDICQRGTSLTIQCQVDSQVTMMFWYRQQPGQSLTLIATANQGSEATYESGFVIDKFPISRPNLTFSTLTVSNMSPEDSSIYLCSVDPSTGPVNYGYTFGSGTRLTVV.

In its sample, this clone was seen a few times. The chain has TRBV12-3 or TRBV12-4 and TRBJ1-2; tentatively, D is TRBD1 (6 bases). The CDR3 contains 11 residues. V was shortened by 4 bases and J by 7 bases, with 7 bases between the two germline ends. CDR3 nucleotides: TGTGCCAGCAGTTACAGGGCTGGCTACACCTTC. Translated: CASSYRAGYTF.

The chain joins TRBV18 to TRBJ2-1, with 9 bases identical to TRBD2. The V and J ends lost 5 bases and 4 bases, in that order; junction bases with no gene match: 6. From germline, CDR1 is KGHSH and CDR2 LQKENI. The length of the CDR3 is 15 residues. The CDR3 loop reads CASSMSGGSYNEQFF. The CDR3 coding sequence is TGTGCCAGCTCAATGAGCGGGGGGTCGTACAATGAGCAGTTCTTC.